This T cell receptor beta chain stems from a study of cytomegalovirus exposure and HLA in healthy donors. V was shortened by 1 base and J by 14 bases, with 17 bases between the two germline ends. Germline V CDR1 and CDR2: MGHRA, YSYEKL. This CDR3 comprises 14 residues. Study-level results: Rarity characterized most TCR sequences, yet some public TCRs appeared in many donors.

A multiplex PCR was run with 60 Vbeta primers and 13 Jbeta primers. Sequenced by immunoSEQ multiplex PCR; TCRdb stores in-frame clones only, minus some. The sample lists around 150,000 clones, roughly three quarters occurring once. This clone has a handful of counts. Its antigen remains unknown. The source material was PBMCs. This sequence was found in a man aged 18 to 30 in good health and CMV-seropositive. V is TRBV4-1 and J is TRBJ1-4; D not certain. CDR3 nucleotides: TGCGCCAGCAGCCAAGTATTCGAGGGCACTAGGCTGTTTTTT. Its protein is CASSQVFEGTRLFF.